Each of the 25 T cell receptor beta chains below was sequenced from the same sample in a study of human T cells and chemical hapten exposure. TCRdb reanalysed the RACE reads using MiXCR and keeps one entry per CDR3 protein. The profile shows 120,000 or so distinct CDR3 sequences, roughly an eighth of them singletons. Time point noted: patch test 1, 2 weeks after DPC sensitization. The treatment denotes: therapeutic diphenylcyclopropenone sensitization with weekly scalp DPC. The input for sequencing was whole blood, taken in connection with sensitization to the hapten diphenylcyclopropenone (DPC). These receptors were obtained from a man between 18 and 35 years old with alopecia areata. Some clones in this sample may be carry-over from other donors' samples.

In its sample, this clonotype was seen a few times. The chain combines TRBV7-9 with TRBJ2-7; 8 bases line up with TRBD2. The CDR3 length is 12 residues. Germline lookup yields CDR1 SEHNR and CDR2 FQNEAQ (reference sequence). The J segment lost 6 bases and the V segment lost 5 bases, leaving 3 bases of the junction unmatched. The CDR3, as DNA: TGTGCCAGCAGCCTGACTAGCGCCGAGCAGTACTTC. Amino acid sequence: CASSLTSAEQYF.

This clonotype was found a few times. This rearrangement joins TRBV6-2 or TRBV6-3 to TRBJ2-7; D perhaps matches TRBD1 (6 bases). With 2 bases removed from V and 7 bases from J, the gap between germline ends came to 15 bases. This CDR3 has 14 amino acids. Germline assignment: CDR1 MNHEY and CDR2 SVGEGT. The CDR3 spells CASSYAAGVGEQYF. CDR3 in DNA: TGTGCCAGCAGTTACGCGGCAGGGGTGGGGGAGCAGTACTTC.

This clonotype was found a few times. This chain uses TRBV7-9 with TRBJ2-1, with 9 bases identical to TRBD1. Trimming cost V 5 bases and J 11 bases; bases outside gene matches: 13. Per germline, CDR1 SEHNR and CDR2 FQNEAQ (reference sequence). This CDR3 is 15 amino acids long. The DNA for the CDR3 is TGTGCCAGCAGCCCAAACGGACAGGGGCTAGGGAAGCAGTTCTTC. As protein: CASSPNGQGLGKQFF.

In its sample, this clonotype was seen many times. The chain is built from TRBV5-1 and TRBJ2-6, with TRBD1 as a possible D gene (5 bases). Trimming removed 0 bases from V and 0 bases from J, with 10 bases in between. The CDR3 length is 17 residues. Per the germline V gene, CDR1 is SGHRS and CDR2 is YFSETQ. CDR3 nucleotide sequence: TGCGCCAGCAGCTTGGATGGCAGGGCCTCTGGGGCCAACGTCCTGACTTTC. The encoded protein is CASSLDGRASGANVLTF.

The V call is TRBV20-1, the J call TRBJ1-1; D not certain. Looked up from germline, CDR1 is DFQATT and CDR2 is SNEGSKA (reference sequence). Trimming shortened V by 3 bases and J by 0 bases, and 14 bases separated the two germline ends. CDR3 length: 15 residues. This chain's CDR3 is CSARPHGLMNTEAFF. The DNA of the CDR3 is TGCAGTGCTAGGCCCCACGGACTTATGAACACTGAAGCTTTCTTT.

The rearrangement uses TRBV5-5 and TRBJ1-2; no definite D call. The CDR3 totals 16 residues. Deletions cut 0 bases from V and 4 bases from J, with 16 bases between. CDR1 SGHKS and CDR2 YYEKEE come from the germline V gene (reference sequence). CDR3 DNA: TGTGCCAGCAGCTTGGAGGGTCCACGCCTGGGCTATGGCTACACCTTC. Translation gives CASSLEGPRLGYGYTF. The variable domain in full, with the rest retrieved from reference TRBV5-5 and TRBJ1-2, is DAGVTQSPTHLIKTRGQQVTLRCSPISGHKSVSWYQQVLGQGPQFIFQYYEKEERGRGNFPDRFSARQFPNYSSELNVNALLLGDSALYLCASSLEGPRLGYGYTFGSGTRLTVV.

This clonotype occurred many times. J is TRBJ1-1 and V is TRBV9; 8 bases agree with TRBD1. CDR3 length: 13 residues. Trimming removed 0 bases from V and 7 bases from J; junction bases left unmatched: 2. Germline V CDR1 and CDR2: SGDLS, YYNGEE. The CDR3 loop reads CASSVAGGVEAFF. In DNA, the CDR3 is TGTGCCAGCAGCGTAGCAGGGGGCGTTGAAGCTTTCTTT.

This clonotype was seen more than once but under ten times. This chain connects TRBV6-1 to TRBJ2-1, with 8 bases that match TRBD2. The germline CDR1 and CDR2 sequences are MNHNS and SASEGT. This CDR3 has 13 amino acids. Unmatched junction bases numbered 6, after V lost 5 bases and J lost 9 bases. CDR3 loop: CASSFGLAGEQFF. The DNA for the CDR3 is TGTGCCAGCAGTTTTGGACTAGCTGGTGAGCAGTTCTTC.

This clonotype came up many times. The V gene is TRBV7-6, the J gene TRBJ2-1; TRBD1 is a possible D gene (7 bases). V shed 5 bases and J shed 2 bases, with 10 bases lying between them. This CDR3 is 14 amino acids long. Germline CDR1 reads SGHVS; CDR2 reads FNYEAQ. The CDR3 here is CASSRGTAYNEQFF. The CDR3 nucleotides are TGTGCCAGCAGCCGCGGGACAGCCTACAATGAGCAGTTCTTC.

The chain couples TRBV7-9 to TRBJ1-6; a weak D match, TRBD1 (5 bases). V was trimmed by 8 bases and J by 4 bases, leaving 12 bases between them. CDR3 length equals 14 residues. The germline V gene encodes CDR1 SEHNR and CDR2 FQNEAQ (reference sequence). CDR3 in amino acids: CASRTTGYNSPLHF. CDR3 coding DNA: TGTGCCAGCCGAACTACAGGTTATAATTCACCCCTCCACTTT. The full variable domain, in which reference TRBV7-9 and TRBJ1-6 provide the parts outside the CDR3, is DTGVSQNPRHKITKRGQNVTFRCDPISEHNRLYWYRQTLGQGPEFLTYFQNEAQLEKSRLLSDRFSAERPKGSFSTLEIQRTEQGDSAMYLCASRTTGYNSPLHFGNGTRLTVT.

This clonotype has ten or more counts. The chain is built from TRBV7-2 and TRBJ2-5; 14 nucleotides line up with TRBD2. The CDR3 has 16 residues. CDR1 SGHTA and CDR2 FQGNSA come from the germline V gene. Trimming cost V 5 bases and J 5 bases; bases outside gene matches: 7. The CDR3 reads CASSQTSGGVKETQYF. The CDR3 bases are TGTGCCAGCAGCCAGACTAGCGGGGGGGTTAAGGAGACCCAGTACTTC.

This clonotype was detected ten times or more. The V call is TRBV11-2, the J call TRBJ1-6, with TRBD1 matching over 10 bases. Germline trimming cut 3 bases from V and 7 bases from J; bases unmatched to any gene: 0. Germline V gene data show CDR1 as SGHAT and CDR2 as FQNNGV. The CDR3 runs to 14 residues. CDR3 in amino acids: CASSLGQGNSPLHF. The DNA of the CDR3 is TGTGCCAGCAGCTTGGGACAGGGGAATTCACCCCTCCACTTT.

This clonotype was found a few times. The V and J genes are TRBV20-1 and TRBJ2-4; 7 bases are a match to TRBD1. CDR1 and CDR2 (germline): DFQATT, SNEGSKA (reference sequence). This CDR3 comprises 15 residues. Germline trimming cut 6 bases from V and 2 bases from J; bases unmatched to any gene: 10. The CDR3 reads CSATDRVATKNIQYF. The CDR3, as DNA: TGCAGTGCGACTGACAGGGTTGCTACCAAAAACATTCAGTACTTC.

This sequence joins TRBV11-2 and TRBJ1-2; D call uncertain. Germline values: CDR1 SGHAT, CDR2 FQNNGV. The V end lost 4 bases, the J end lost 4 bases, and 22 bases lay between the germline ends. The CDR3 runs 17 residues. Here the CDR3 reads CASSSPSKGLGLYGYTF. DNA of the CDR3: TGTGCCAGCAGCTCCCCTTCGAAAGGATTAGGACTCTATGGCTACACCTTC.

This clonotype was detected ten times or more. The gene calls are TRBV4-3 and TRBJ2-7; 13 positions agree with TRBD2. The germline gives CDR1 LGHNA, CDR2 YSLEER. The ends lost 1 base at V and 5 bases at J; junction bases unmatched: 5. The CDR3 length is 16 residues. As DNA, the CDR3 is TGCGCCAGCAGCCAAGGACTACTAGCGGGGGGGAACGAGCAGTACTTC. Amino acid sequence: CASSQGLLAGGNEQYF.

This clonotype has only a few counts. V and J are TRBV7-9 and TRBJ2-6; 10 nucleotides line up with TRBD1. CDR1 is SEHNR, CDR2 FQNEAQ, per germline (reference sequence). The CDR3 consists of 17 residues. The ends lost 5 bases at V and 0 bases at J; junction bases unmatched: 4. The CDR3 sequence is CASSETGGISGANVLTF. The DNA of the CDR3 is TGTGCCAGCAGCGAGACAGGGGGCATCTCTGGGGCCAACGTCCTGACTTTC.

The chain links TRBV12-3 or TRBV12-4 to TRBJ2-2, with 11 bases identical to TRBD2. With V trimmed by 4 bases and J by 3 bases, 13 bases remained unmatched. The CDR3 is 19 amino acids. CDR3 DNA sequence: TGTGCCAGCAGTTCCCCAGGTGGTAGCGGGGGGGCCGACACCGGGGAGCTGTTTTTT. Its translation is CASSSPGGSGGADTGELFF.

This clonotype was detected a few times. CDR3 in amino acids: CASSYGARGHEQYF. CDR3 coding DNA: TGTGCCAGCAGTTACGGGGCCAGGGGCCACGAGCAGTACTTC. The V and J genes are TRBV6-5 and TRBJ2-7, with a tentative D call TRBD1 (6 bases). This CDR3 region has 14 residues. The V end was cut by 2 bases, the J end by 5 bases, with 13 bases between. The V gene's germline CDR1 is MNHEY and CDR2 SVGAGI.

This clonotype was seen a few times. V is TRBV3-1 and J is TRBJ1-6, with D hard to call. The germline gives CDR1 LGHDT, CDR2 YNNKEL (reference sequence). With 0 bases removed from V and 10 bases from J, the gap between germline ends came to 7 bases. This CDR3 spans 13 amino acids. The CDR3 region has the DNA TGTGCCAGCAGCCAAGATCTTCCCTCACCCCTCCACTTT. Amino acid sequence: CASSQDLPSPLHF.

The J gene is TRBJ2-5, the V gene TRBV5-5; no clear D. Germline loops: CDR1 SGHKS, CDR2 YYEKEE (reference sequence). The CDR3 spans 12 residues. With 2 bases removed from V and 4 bases from J, the gap between germline ends came to 6 bases. The CDR3 sequence: CASSFVRETQYF. DNA for the CDR3: TGTGCCAGCAGCTTTGTCCGAGAGACCCAGTACTTC.

This sequence joins TRBV24-1 and TRBJ2-2; D call uncertain. Germline CDR1 is KGHDR and CDR2 is SFDVKD. CDR3 size: 12 residues. V lost 4 bases and J lost 8, with 7 bases in between. This chain's CDR3 is CATSDNSGELFF. CDR3 in DNA: TGTGCCACCAGTGACAATTCGGGGGAGCTGTTTTTT.

This chain uses TRBV6-2 or TRBV6-3 with TRBJ2-3; D possibly matches TRBD1 or TRBD2 (5 bases each). V lost 1 base to trimming and J lost 10 bases, with 6 bases between them. CDR3 length: 11 amino acids. Germline CDR1 MNHEY, CDR2 SVGEGT. As DNA, the CDR3 is TGTGCCAGCAGTTACTGGGGACCGCAGTATTTT. It specifies CASSYWGPQYF.

The V gene is TRBV6-2 or TRBV6-3, the J gene TRBJ2-2; maybe TRBD1 (6 bases). V lost 6 bases and J lost 5, with 22 bases in between. The CDR3 has 17 residues. Germline V gene lookup returns CDR1 MNHEY and CDR2 SVGEGT. CDR3 in amino acids: CASREDRNRGRTGELFF. The CDR3 DNA follows: TGTGCCAGCAGAGAAGACAGGAACCGGGGTCGAACCGGGGAGCTGTTTTTT.

There are a few counts of this clonotype. The V gene is TRBV12-5, the J gene TRBJ1-1; 8 nucleotides agree with TRBD1. The CDR3 runs to 11 residues. CDR1 and CDR2 from the germline V gene are LGHNT and FRNRAP. V dropped 7 bases and J dropped 8; count of bases not matched to a gene: 3. The CDR3 nucleotides read TGTGCTAGTGCCCGGACAGGGGAAGCTTTCTTT. This gives the protein CASARTGEAFF.

V and J are TRBV7-9 and TRBJ2-5; TRBD1 matches at 9 bases. This CDR3 has 19 amino acids. CDR1 is SEHNR, CDR2 FQNEAQ, per germline (reference sequence). V trimming: 8 bases; J trimming: 4 bases; junction bases outside the gene matches: 23. The CDR3 nucleotides are TGTGCCAGCCCTCCCGATAAGGGCAGGGACAGGGCCCTCGGAGAGACCCAGTACTTC. Its protein is CASPPDKGRDRALGETQYF.